The entry that follows covers one T cell receptor (beta chain) sequence. What it recognizes is unknown. The V end lost 2 bases, the J end lost 0 bases, and 3 bases lay between the germline ends. Germline CDR1 is SGHTA and CDR2 is FQGNSA. The CDR3 is 13 residues long. This entry belongs to a study of T cells in tumors after PD-1 blockade. Study at large: Prior checkpoint blockade, systemic immunosuppressant use, or anti-cancer therapy within 4 weeks excluded patients. On average, peripheral blood gave some 120,000 TCR templates and about 34,000 unique clonotypes.

Clones were read by immunoSEQ multiplex PCR, and TCRdb kept only the in-frame ones, dropping some. The repertoire includes 32,000 or so clones, around 80% of them detected once, and about 38% sits in the top ten. Broader study findings: Some novel exhausted tumor clones appeared in pre-treatment blood, suggesting peripheral recruitment.

The sequenced sample was PBMCs, obtained before anti-PD-1 treatment. The clonotype originates from a human donor with basal cell carcinoma. The V call is TRBV7-2, the J call TRBJ2-3; D gene ambiguous. The CDR3 here is CASSLPSTDTQYF. The CDR3, as DNA: TGTGCCAGCAGCTTACCCAGCACAGATACGCAGTATTTT.